The 18 T cell receptor beta chains reported below all come from one sample, sequenced in a study of blood T cell repertoires in COVID-19. TCRdb's copy holds only in-frame clones and misses some; the assay was immunoSEQ multiplex PCR. This sample has a few hundred thousand clones, with around nine tenths found just once. The sequencing sample was made of PBMCs or T cells enriched from blood (not recorded which). The source of these receptors is a woman aged 45 to 65 who had recovered from COVID-19.

V gene TRBV2 combines with J gene TRBJ2-7; D may be TRBD2 (6 bases). Trimming took off 10 bases at V and 6 bases at J, with 19 bases between the two ends. The CDR3 is 13 amino acids. CDR1 SNHLY and CDR2 FYNNEI come from the germline V gene. The CDR3 nucleotides are TGTGCCACCCGCCGGGAGCAGGATGCCGAGCAGTACTTC. Amino acid sequence: CATRREQDAEQYF.

In its sample, this clone was seen once. The rearrangement joins TRBV7-2 to TRBJ2-1; the D gene is possibly TRBD1 (6 bases). Trimming took 3 bases from V and 9 from J, leaving 15 bases between them. The CDR3 spans 14 residues. The V gene's germline CDR1 is SGHTA and CDR2 FQGNSA. DNA of the CDR3: TGTGCCAGCAGCTTGTCGCAGGGGAACGGTGAGCAGTTCTTC. Translation gives CASSLSQGNGEQFF.

Remarks on this clone: Other DNA sequences in this sample translate to the same CDR3. V gene TRBV6-5 combines with J gene TRBJ1-2; TRBD1 might be the D (6 bases). Germline CDR1 MNHEY, CDR2 SVGAGI. This CDR3 is 12 amino acids long. Trimming removed 4 bases at V and 4 bases at J, with 7 bases between. The CDR3 loop is CASSLQGYGYTF. CDR3 sequence (DNA): TGTGCCAGCAGTTTACAGGGCTATGGCTACACCTTC.

The rearrangement links TRBV6-5 to TRBJ2-7, with 7 bases identical to TRBD1. The CDR3 runs 14 residues. V shed 5 bases, J shed 0 bases, and the junction held 4 bases outside the gene matches. Germline CDR1 reads MNHEY; CDR2 reads SVGAGI. The CDR3 DNA reads TGTGCCAGCAGTCTGGGACAGAGCTCCTACGAGCAGTACTTC. Translating it yields CASSLGQSSYEQYF.

This clone has only one observation. This chain links TRBV6-5 with TRBJ2-5, with D possibly matching TRBD2 (6 bases). Germline values: CDR1 MNHEY, CDR2 SVGAGI. Trimming pared 6 bases from V and 2 bases from J, leaving 10 bases between. CDR3 length: 13 amino acids. CDR3 nucleotides: TGTGCCAGCAGGTTACTAGCACAAGAGACCCAGTACTTC. Residues: CASRLLAQETQYF.

This sequence joins TRBV7-2 and TRBJ2-1; 7 bases line up with TRBD1. CDR1 SGHTA and CDR2 FQGNSA come from the germline V gene. V was pared by 4 bases and J by 0 bases, with 0 bases of the junction left unmatched. This CDR3 has 14 amino acids. DNA for the CDR3: TGTGCCAGCAGCTACAGGGGCTCCTACAATGAGCAGTTCTTC. Encoded protein: CASSYRGSYNEQFF.

V is TRBV7-9 and J is TRBJ1-3, with 9 nucleotides matching TRBD1. From germline, CDR1 is SEHNR and CDR2 FQNEAQ (reference sequence). The CDR3 has 15 residues. V trimming: 5 bases; J trimming: 4 bases; junction bases outside the gene matches: 6. DNA for the CDR3: TGTGCCAGCAGCGGGGGGACAGGGTACGGAAACACCATATATTTT. It yields the protein CASSGGTGYGNTIYF. Using reference TRBV7-9 and TRBJ1-3 for the parts outside the CDR3, the full variable domain is DTGVSQNPRHKITKRGQNVTFRCDPISEHNRLYWYRQTLGQGPEFLTYFQNEAQLEKSRLLSDRFSAERPKGSFSTLEIQRTEQGDSAMYLCASSGGTGYGNTIYFGEGSWLTVV.

This clone has just one count. This chain uses TRBV9 with TRBJ1-6, with 7 bases lining up with TRBD1. The ends lost 4 bases at V and 5 bases at J; junction bases unmatched: 9. CDR1 SGDLS and CDR2 YYNGEE come from the germline V gene. The CDR3 has 16 amino acids. DNA of the CDR3: TGTGCCAGCAGCCCCGGTTGGGACAGCGATAATTCACCCCTCCACTTT. Encoded protein: CASSPGWDSDNSPLHF.

This chain uses TRBV4-2 with TRBJ1-1; a weak D match, TRBD1 (5 bases). The V gene's germline CDR1 is LGHNA and CDR2 YNFKEQ. V gave up 1 base and J gave up 1 base, with 10 bases separating them. This CDR3 spans 15 amino acids. In nucleotides, the CDR3 is TGTGCCAGCAGCCAAGGAGACAGACCGAACACTGAAGCTTTCTTT. Protein: CASSQGDRPNTEAFF.

Of note for this clone: One end of the junction varies from germline; a read error may be responsible. This chain uses TRBV9 with TRBJ2-7; 8 nucleotides match TRBD2. The CDR3 runs 15 residues. Looked up from germline, CDR1 is SGDLS and CDR2 is YYNGEE. DNA for the CDR3: TGTGCCAGCAGCGTAACGGGAGGGATTTCCTCCGAGCAGTACTTC. Amino acid sequence: CASSVTGGISSEQYF. Variable domain in full (rest from reference TRBV9 and TRBJ2-7): DSGVTQTPKHLITATGQRVTLRCSPRSGDLSVYWYQQSLDQGLQFLIQYYNGEERAKGNILERFSAQQFPDLHSELNLSSLELGDSALYFCASSVTGGISSEQYFGPGTRLTVT.

The rearrangement uses TRBV5-5 and TRBJ2-3, with 7 bases identical to TRBD1. V dropped 0 bases and J dropped 3; count of bases not matched to a gene: 7. This CDR3 spans 16 amino acids. Germline V gene data show CDR1 as SGHKS and CDR2 as YYEKEE (reference sequence). This CDR3 is CASSLGQGFRTDTQYF. CDR3 DNA: TGTGCCAGCAGCTTGGGACAGGGCTTCAGGACAGATACGCAGTATTTT.

This chain uses TRBV7-2 with TRBJ1-5, with D perhaps matching TRBD1 (6 bases). CDR3 size: 18 residues. Germline lookup yields CDR1 SGHTA and CDR2 FQGNSA. The V gene lost 5 bases and the J gene lost 0 bases, with 20 bases spanning the gap. The CDR3 coding sequence is TGTGCCAGCAGCCTTACAGGGATCGGGGTTTATAGCAATCAGCCCCAGCATTTT. As protein: CASSLTGIGVYSNQPQHF.

The CDR3 coding sequence is TGTGCCAGCAGCGCCCTGGAGGCGCCGCACTCCTACGAGCAGTACTTC. This gives the protein CASSALEAPHSYEQYF. The chain recombines TRBV9 with TRBJ2-7, with a weak D call TRBD2 (5 bases). Germline assignment: CDR1 SGDLS and CDR2 YYNGEE. V lost 3 bases to trimming and J lost 0 bases, with 16 bases between them. The CDR3 covers 16 residues.

The chain recombines TRBV5-4 with TRBJ2-5; 11 nucleotides agree with TRBD2. The CDR3 spans 17 residues. Germline CDR1 is SGHNT and CDR2 is YYREEE (reference sequence). Germline trimming cut 4 bases from V and 5 bases from J; bases unmatched to any gene: 13. The CDR3: CASSKKTSGVSWETQYF. For the CDR3, the DNA is TGTGCCAGCAGCAAGAAGACTAGCGGGGTCTCGTGGGAGACCCAGTACTTC.

This sequence joins TRBV4-1 and TRBJ2-1; 10 bases align to TRBD2. The CDR3 sequence is 21 residues long. With 2 bases clipped from V and 8 bases from J, the junction kept 24 bases outside the gene matches. Per germline, CDR1 MGHRA and CDR2 YSYEKL. For the CDR3, the DNA is TGCGCCAGCAGCCAAACTAGGGCAGGACTAGCGGTATTATTTAGGGGGGATGAGCAGTTCTTC. Translating gives CASSQTRAGLAVLFRGDEQFF.

This clone was picked up one time. V usage is TRBV5-4 and J usage is TRBJ2-5, with 7 bases that match TRBD1. The V gene's germline CDR1 is SGHNT and CDR2 YYREEE (reference sequence). The CDR3 sequence is 14 residues long. The J segment lost 5 bases and the V segment lost 1 base, leaving 5 bases of the junction unmatched. The CDR3 protein is CASSLSGTEETQYF. Here the CDR3 DNA reads TGTGCCAGCAGCTTGTCCGGGACAGAGGAGACCCAGTACTTC.

The chain couples TRBV6-5 to TRBJ1-1; unclear D gene. Per the germline V gene, CDR1 is MNHEY and CDR2 is SVGAGI. The CDR3 runs 11 residues. V gave up 7 bases and J gave up 4 bases, with 7 bases separating them. The CDR3 DNA reads TGTGCCAGCATGTTGGCCACTGAAGCTTTCTTT. Translated: CASMLATEAFF.

This clone was recorded once. CDR3 amino acids: CASSQDLYSYEQYF. The CDR3 region has the DNA TGTGCCAGCAGCCAAGATTTGTACTCCTACGAGCAGTACTTC. The gene calls are TRBV3-1 (or the pseudogene TRBV3-2) and TRBJ2-7; no clear D gene. Trimming removed 0 bases at V and 0 bases at J, with 6 bases between. Germline CDR1 reads LGHDT; CDR2 reads YNNKEL (reference sequence). This CDR3 spans 14 amino acids.